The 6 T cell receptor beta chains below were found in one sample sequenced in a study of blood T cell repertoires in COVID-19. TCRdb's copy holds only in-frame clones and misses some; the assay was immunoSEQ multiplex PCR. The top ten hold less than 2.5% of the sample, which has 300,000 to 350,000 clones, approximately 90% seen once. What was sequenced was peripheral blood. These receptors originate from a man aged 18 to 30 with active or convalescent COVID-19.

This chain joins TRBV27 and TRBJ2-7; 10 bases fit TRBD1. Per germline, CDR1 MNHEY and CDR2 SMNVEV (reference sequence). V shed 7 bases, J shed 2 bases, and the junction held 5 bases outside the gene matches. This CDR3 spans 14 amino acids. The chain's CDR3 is CASKGQGIPYEQYF. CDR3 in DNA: TGTGCCAGCAAGGGACAGGGGATCCCCTACGAGCAGTACTTC.

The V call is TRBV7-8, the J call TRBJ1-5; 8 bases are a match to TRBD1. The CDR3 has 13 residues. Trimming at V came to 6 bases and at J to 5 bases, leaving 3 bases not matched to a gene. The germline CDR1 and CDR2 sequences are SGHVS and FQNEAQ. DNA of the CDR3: TGTGCCAGCAGTTCGGACAGGGATCAGCCCCAGCATTTT. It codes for CASSSDRDQPQHF. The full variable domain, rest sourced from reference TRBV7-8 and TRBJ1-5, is GAGVSQSPRYKVAKRGQDVALRCDPISGHVSLFWYQQALGQGPEFLTYFQNEAQLDKSGLPSDRFFAERPEGSVSTLKIQRTQQEDSAVYLCASSSDRDQPQHFGDGTRLSIL.

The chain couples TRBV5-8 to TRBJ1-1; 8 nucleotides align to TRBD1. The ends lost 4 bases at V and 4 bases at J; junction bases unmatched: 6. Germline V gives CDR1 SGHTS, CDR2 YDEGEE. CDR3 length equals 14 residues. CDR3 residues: CASSPWTGPTEAFF. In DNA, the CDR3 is TGTGCCAGCAGCCCGTGGACAGGGCCCACTGAAGCTTTCTTT.

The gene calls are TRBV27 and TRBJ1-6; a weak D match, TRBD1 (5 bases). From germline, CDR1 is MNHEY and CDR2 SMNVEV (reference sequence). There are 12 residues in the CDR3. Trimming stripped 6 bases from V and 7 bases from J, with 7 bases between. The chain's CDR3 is CASRRQNSPLHF. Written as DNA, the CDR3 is TGTGCCAGCAGGAGACAGAATTCACCCCTCCACTTT.

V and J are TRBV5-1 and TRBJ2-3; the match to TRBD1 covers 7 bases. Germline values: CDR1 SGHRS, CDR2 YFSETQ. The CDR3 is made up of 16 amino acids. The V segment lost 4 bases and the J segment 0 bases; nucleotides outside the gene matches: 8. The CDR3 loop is CASSRGGQGSTDTQYF. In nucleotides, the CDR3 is TGCGCCAGCAGCCGAGGGGGCCAGGGAAGCACAGATACGCAGTATTTT.

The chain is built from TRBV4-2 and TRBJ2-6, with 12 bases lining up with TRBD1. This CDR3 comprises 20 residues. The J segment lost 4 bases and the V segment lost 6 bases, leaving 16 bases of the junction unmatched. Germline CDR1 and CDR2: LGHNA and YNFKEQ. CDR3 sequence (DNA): TGTGCCAGCAGGGGCCACTCGGGACAGGGGGCCCAGGGGGGGGCCAACGTCCTGACTTTC. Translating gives CASRGHSGQGAQGGANVLTF.